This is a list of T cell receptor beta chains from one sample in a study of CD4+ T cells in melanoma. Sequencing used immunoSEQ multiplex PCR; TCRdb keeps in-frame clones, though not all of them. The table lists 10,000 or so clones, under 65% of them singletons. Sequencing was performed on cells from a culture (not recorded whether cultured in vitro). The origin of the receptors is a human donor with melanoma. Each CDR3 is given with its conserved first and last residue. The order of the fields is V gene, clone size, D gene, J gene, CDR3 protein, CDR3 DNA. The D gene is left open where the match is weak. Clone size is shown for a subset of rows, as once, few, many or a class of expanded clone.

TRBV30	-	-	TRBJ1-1	CAWSVRSTEAFF	TGTGCCTGGAGTGTACGATCGACTGAAGCTTTCTTT
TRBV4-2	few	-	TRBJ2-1	CASSQGDLDSYNEQFF	TGTGCCAGCAGCCAAGGGGACCTCGATTCCTACAATGAGCAGTTCTTC
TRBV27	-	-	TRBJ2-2	CASREFSVGELFF	TGTGCCAGCAGGGAATTCAGCGTCGGGGAGCTGTTTTTT
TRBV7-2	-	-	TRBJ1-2	CASSEGTSNYGYTF	TGTGCCAGCAGCGAGGGGACATCGAACTATGGCTACACCTTC
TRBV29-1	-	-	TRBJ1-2	CSVEYGYTF	TGCAGCGTAGAGTATGGCTACACCTTC
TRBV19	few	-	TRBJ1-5	CASNRASLGQPQHF	TGTGCCAGTAATCGGGCTAGTTTAGGTCAGCCCCAGCATTTT
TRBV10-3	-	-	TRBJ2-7	CAISESPQRNSYEQYF	TGTGCCATCAGTGAGAGTCCCCAGCGGAACTCCTACGAGCAGTACTTC
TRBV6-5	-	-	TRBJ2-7	CASSRTLDEQYF	TGTGCCAGCAGCCGGACCCTAGACGAGCAGTACTTC
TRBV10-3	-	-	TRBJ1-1	CASRWEGDTEAFF	TGTGCCAGCAGGTGGGAGGGGGACACTGAAGCTTTCTTT
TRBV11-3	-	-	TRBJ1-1	CASSLEFGAKNTEAFF	TGTGCCAGCAGCTTAGAATTTGGGGCCAAGAACACTGAAGCTTTCTTT
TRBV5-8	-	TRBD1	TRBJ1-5	CASSGGRGEQPQHF	TGTGCCAGCAGCGGTGGCAGGGGGGAGCAGCCCCAGCATTTT
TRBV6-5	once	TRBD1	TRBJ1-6	CASSDRGLSPLHF	TGTGCCAGCAGTGACAGGGGGCTTTCACCCCTCCACTTT
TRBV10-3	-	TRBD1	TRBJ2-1	CATRYSTGGDEQFF	TGTGCCACCCGATATTCGACAGGGGGGGATGAGCAGTTCTTC
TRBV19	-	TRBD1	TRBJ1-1	CASRRNRGAGEAFF	TGTGCCAGTAGGAGAAACAGGGGAGCAGGTGAAGCTTTCTTT
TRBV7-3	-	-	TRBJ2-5	CASSLGAGGTGGGQETQYF	TGTGCCAGCAGCTTAGGGGCAGGTGGAACCGGTGGAGGGCAAGAGACCCAGTACTTC